These T cell receptor beta chains were read from a single sample in a study of human T cells and chemical hapten exposure. Each CDR3 protein is one row after TCRdb ran MiXCR on the RACE reads. Among some 400,000 distinct CDR3 sequences listed, around 5% were seen once. The sequences come from whole blood, collected in connection with sensitization to the hapten diphenylcyclopropenone (DPC). The receptors here all came from a woman in her forties or fifties with alopecia areata. Some clones in this sample may be carry-over from other donors' samples. CDR3s include the opening cysteine and the closing phenylalanine or tryptophan. A D gene is named only where the DNA matches it firmly. The size of a clone is reported for some rows only, either as once, few or many, or as a class for expanded clones.

v_call: TRBV3-1
clone_size: few
d_call: -
j_call: TRBJ1-1
cdr3_nt: TGTGCCAGCAGCCAAGCGGGGGGCTATGCGGCTGGAGCTTTCTTT
cdr3_aa: CASSQAGGYAAGAFF

v_call: TRBV12-3/TRBV12-4
clone_size: few
d_call: -
j_call: TRBJ2-7
cdr3_nt: TGTGCCAGCAGTTTCGGTGAAGGGAGCTACGAGCAGTACTTC
cdr3_aa: CASSFGEGSYEQYF

v_call: TRBV5-6
clone_size: -
d_call: -
j_call: TRBJ2-5
cdr3_nt: TGTGCCAGCAGCTTGGGGGCCGGGACCCAGTACTTC
cdr3_aa: CASSLGAGTQYF

v_call: TRBV7-6
clone_size: many
d_call: -
j_call: TRBJ2-7
cdr3_nt: TGTGCCAGCAGTCCCTCCCAGTCCTACGAGCAGTACTTC
cdr3_aa: CASSPSQSYEQYF

v_call: TRBV6-6
clone_size: many
d_call: -
j_call: TRBJ2-7
cdr3_nt: TGTGCCAGCAGTTACAATGGGGGAGGCGAGCAGTACTTC
cdr3_aa: CASSYNGGGEQYF

v_call: TRBV4-1
clone_size: few
d_call: TRBD1
j_call: TRBJ1-6
cdr3_nt: TGCGCCAGCAGCCAAGATACAGGGGCGTATAATTCACCCCTCCACTTT
cdr3_aa: CASSQDTGAYNSPLHF

v_call: TRBV6-1
clone_size: few
d_call: -
j_call: TRBJ2-4
cdr3_nt: TGTGCCAGCAGTGAAACGTGGGGTACCAGTCAAGACATTCAGTACTTC
cdr3_aa: CASSETWGTSQDIQYF

v_call: TRBV6-5
clone_size: few
d_call: -
j_call: TRBJ2-1
cdr3_nt: TGTGCCAGCAGTTACAGGGGGCGGGGAGGTGAGCAGTTCTTC
cdr3_aa: CASSYRGRGGEQFF

v_call: TRBV5-6
clone_size: many
d_call: TRBD2
j_call: TRBJ2-4
cdr3_nt: TGTGCCAGCAGCGCCGGACTAGTGGCCAAAAACATTCAGTACTTC
cdr3_aa: CASSAGLVAKNIQYF

v_call: TRBV11-2
clone_size: many
d_call: -
j_call: TRBJ2-3
cdr3_nt: TGTGCCAGCAGCTTCGGGAGTACCACAGATACGCAGTATTTT
cdr3_aa: CASSFGSTTDTQYF

v_call: TRBV7-3
clone_size: many
d_call: -
j_call: TRBJ2-5
cdr3_nt: TGTGCCAGCAGCCTCGGACTCAGCACCAAAGAGACCCAGTACTTC
cdr3_aa: CASSLGLSTKETQYF

v_call: TRBV28
clone_size: many
d_call: -
j_call: TRBJ1-2
cdr3_nt: TGTGCCAGCAGCATTACATTCAGGCGCGGCTCCTATGGCTACACCTTC
cdr3_aa: CASSITFRRGSYGYTF

v_call: TRBV5-1
clone_size: many
d_call: -
j_call: TRBJ1-2
cdr3_nt: TGCGCCAGCAGCTGGGAATCAGGTTACTATGGCTACACCTTC
cdr3_aa: CASSWESGYYGYTF

v_call: TRBV5-1
clone_size: many
d_call: TRBD2
j_call: TRBJ2-5
cdr3_nt: TGCGCCAGCAGCCCCGGACTAGACGCGGAGACCCAGTACTTC
cdr3_aa: CASSPGLDAETQYF

v_call: TRBV7-2
clone_size: -
d_call: -
j_call: TRBJ2-4
cdr3_nt: TGTGCCAGCAGCTTGGCTATTACGAACATTCAGTACTTC
cdr3_aa: CASSLAITNIQYF